The clone carrying this T cell receptor (beta chain) was found many times. Its antigen is unidentified. A sample-barcoded 5' primer and a J-beta primer mix were used in a second PCR of about 7 to 12 cycles. TCRdb fed the 5' RACE reads into MiXCR, producing one record per CDR3 protein. The sample holds about 640,000 distinct CDR3 sequences, 25% to 35% seen once. Healthy Russian Caucasian donors spanned ages about 6 to 90 years. The data derive from a study of blood T cells in healthy people across ages. Study-wide results and caveats: A greater number of naive CD4+ cells and higher diversity distinguished long-lived donors from aged donors. Roughly linear declines in TCR beta diversity per million T cells occurred with age.

The CDR3 runs 16 residues. The V end was cut by 4 bases, the J end by 0 bases, with 16 bases between. CDR1 is DFQATT and CDR2 is SNEGSKA in the germline V gene (reference sequence). This sequence was found in a woman aged 80 or over in good health. The sequenced sample was blood. The rearrangement links TRBV20-1 to TRBJ1-5; possible D gene TRBD1, 5 bases. The CDR3 bases are TGCAGTGCTACCACGGGGGGAGGTTATAGCAATCAGCCCCAGCATTTT. Translated: CSATTGGGYSNQPQHF.